This TCR beta chain came from a study of blood T cell repertoires in COVID-19. The wider study: The study drew acute and convalescent COVID-19 samples from the United States, Italy and Spain.

In germline, CDR1 is MNHNS, CDR2 SASEGT. The V segment lost 4 bases and the J segment 2 bases; nucleotides outside the gene matches: 6. CDR3 length: 16 amino acids. As originally analysed: Reference gene primer amplification in the assay estimated nucleated cell counts. Libraries were prepared by immunoSEQ multiplex PCR; TCRdb keeps only in-frame clonotypes and omits some of them. The D gene and trimming were derived from the DNA, and the V and J assignments and clone size from that table. The sample has about 140,000 clones; roughly 90% are singletons. This clonotype was obtained from a man aged 50-59 years with active or convalescent COVID-19. V gene TRBV6-1 combines with J gene TRBJ1-1, with 11 bases fitting TRBD1. What was sequenced was peripheral blood. The CDR3 bases are TGTGCCAGCAGTGGTGGACAGGGGGCGGGAAACACTGAAGCTTTCTTT. It translates to CASSGGQGAGNTEAFF.